The 30 T cell receptor beta chains in this list originate from one sample, sequenced in a study of T cells in women clearing cervical HPV infection (dated by TCRdb to 2016 to 2019). Library construction relied on the immunoSEQ multiplex PCR assay. Not all clones reach the TCRdb copy of this immuneACCESS table, which keeps in-frame sequences only. Checked studies attribute under half of the gap to unresolved V genes and leave the rest unexplained. This sample's table lists tens of thousands of clones. The ten largest account for more than 8.5% of the sample. Input material: blood buffy coat. The receptor source for this set is a woman aged 18-69 years with a cervical HPV16 infection that either progressed to CIN3+ or cleared (not recorded which).

A word on this clone: The sequence runs out 3 residues before the end of the CDR3; the remainder is reconstructed from the germline J gene. V usage is TRBV7-8 and J usage is TRBJ2-7; 7 bases are a match to TRBD1. This CDR3 is 14 amino acids long. Per the germline V gene, CDR1 is SGHVS and CDR2 is FQNEAQ. J was trimmed by 0 bases and V by 5 bases; bases with no gene match: 4. CDR3 protein: CASSRRDSSYEQYF. The CDR3 DNA, read in part, is TGTGCCAGCAGCAGACGGGACAGCTCCTACGAG.

The CDR3 DNA, read in part, is TGCAGTGCTAGAGATCTGTTAGGACAGGGGGCTACGACTTTTAATTCACCC. Amino acids: CSARDLLGQGATTFNSP. The full CDR3 is CSARDLLGQGATTFNSPLHF. V and J are TRBV20-1 and TRBJ1-6; 11 bases are shared with TRBD1. The read terminates 3 residues ahead of where the CDR3 ends, so the germline J gene completes it. With 0 bases clipped from V and 6 bases from J, the junction kept 16 bases outside the gene matches. The CDR3 totals 20 residues. The germline V gene has CDR1 DFQATT and CDR2 SNEGSKA (reference sequence).

A remark on this clone: The CDR3 end falls 3 residues outside the read, so it is completed with the germline J gene. The gene calls are TRBV2 and TRBJ1-1; D not certain. The CDR3 length is 14 residues. Germline V CDR1 and CDR2: SNHLY, FYNNEI. V shed 4 bases and J shed 2 bases, with 11 bases lying between them. Partial CDR3 DNA: TGTGCCAGCAGTGCTGAAGCCCCTAACACTGAA. Translating it yields CASSAEAPNTE. The full CDR3 sequence reads CASSAEAPNTEAFF.

As concerns this clone: With the read ending 3 residues before the CDR3 end, the germline J gene is used to fill in that end. This rearrangement joins TRBV6-1 to TRBJ2-7, with a tentative D call TRBD1 (6 bases). V shed 2 bases and J shed 6 bases, with 11 bases lying between them. Germline lookup yields CDR1 MNHNS and CDR2 SASEGT. This CDR3 comprises 13 residues. CDR3 in amino acids: CASSEHRVREQYF. The sequenced CDR3 bases are TGTGCCAGCAGTGAACACAGGGTTCGCGAG.

Turning to this clone: The read terminates 3 residues before the CDR3 end, so the remaining end is supplied by the germline J gene. The V and J genes are TRBV19 and TRBJ2-3; the D is unclear. This CDR3 is built from 13 residues. Germline CDR1 LNHDA, CDR2 SQIVND (reference sequence). V lost 8 bases to trimming and J lost 0 bases, with 9 bases between them. Incomplete CDR3 DNA: TGTGCCAGTCAGAGTTCTAGCACAGATACG. Amino acids: CASQSSSTDT. The CDR3 in its entirety is CASQSSSTDTQYF.

A remark on this clone: The read terminates 3 residues ahead of where the CDR3 ends, so the germline J gene completes it. The chain joins TRBV30 to TRBJ2-5; D perhaps matches TRBD1 (6 bases). The V and J ends lost 3 bases and 4 bases respectively, with 12 bases between them. CDR3 length: 13 amino acids. Germline-derived CDR1 and CDR2 are GTSNPN and SVGIG (reference sequence). CDR3 bases read: TGTGCCTGGAGCCAAGGGGGTGGAGAGACC. This gives the protein CAWSQGGGET. The complete CDR3 sequence is CAWSQGGGETQYF.

Remarks on this clone: The read stops 3 residues short of the end of the CDR3; the missing end is completed from the germline J gene. J is TRBJ1-2 and V is TRBV2, with 7 bases lining up with TRBD1. The junction had 10 bases not matched to a gene; V was cut back by 8 bases and J by 4 bases. The CDR3 length is 14 residues. CDR1 is SNHLY, CDR2 FYNNEI, per germline. The sequenced part of the CDR3 DNA is TGTGCCAGCTCCCTGGAGGGGGCGAGCTATGGC. Translating it yields CASSLEGASYG. The complete CDR3 sequence is CASSLEGASYGYTF.

Points on this clone: The CDR3 end falls 3 residues outside the read, so it is completed with the germline J gene. The chain is built from TRBV18 and TRBJ2-1; perhaps TRBD1 as D (6 bases). This CDR3 has 14 residues. Germline V gene lookup returns CDR1 KGHSH and CDR2 LQKENI. V shed 3 bases and J shed 4 bases, with 10 bases lying between them. CDR3 amino acids: CASSPPGQYNEQFF. The part of the CDR3 DNA that was read is TGTGCCAGCTCACCGCCGGGACAATACAATGAG.

To note about this clone: The observed sequence ends 3 residues before the CDR3 terminus, with the missing tail filled in from the germline J gene. This sequence joins TRBV13 and TRBJ1-6; 8 positions match TRBD1. The CDR3 runs 17 residues. V lost 3 bases, J lost 0 bases, and 4 bases stayed unmatched. Per the germline V gene, CDR1 is PRHDT and CDR2 is FYEKMQ (reference sequence). The CDR3 bases that were read are TGTGCCAGCAGCTTCGGGACAGGCGGCTCCTATAATTCACCC. Translation gives CASSFGTGGSYNSP. In full, the CDR3 is CASSFGTGGSYNSPLHF.

On this clone: The CDR3 is cut off 3 residues early in the read; its end comes from the germline J gene. The genes are TRBV5-1 and TRBJ1-2, with 7 bases matching TRBD1. Germline V CDR1 and CDR2: SGHRS, YFSETQ. V gave up 4 bases and J gave up 6 bases; unmatched junction bases: 6. CDR3 length equals 13 residues. The CDR3 here is CASSPSGGNGYTF. The covered CDR3 bases are TGCGCCAGCAGCCCATCAGGGGGTAATGGC.

A remark on this clone: The junction differs from germline at one of its ends, possibly a read error. The read terminates 3 residues before the CDR3 end, so the remaining end is supplied by the germline J gene. The chain joins TRBV7-7 to TRBJ2-1; TRBD2 matches 7 bases. CDR3 length: 13 amino acids. Germline V gene lookup returns CDR1 SSHAT and CDR2 FNYEAQ (reference sequence). CDR3 residues: CASSLIGGNEQFF. Incomplete CDR3 DNA: TGTGCTAGCAGCTTAATCGGGGGGAATGAG.

Incomplete CDR3 DNA: TGCAGCGTTGGAGGTAGACTAGCGGGAGCGCTCGAG. It codes for CSVGGRLAGALE. The full CDR3 is CSVGGRLAGALEQYF. This chain joins TRBV29-1 and TRBJ2-7, with TRBD2 matching over 12 bases. The read ends 3 residues before the CDR3 terminus; that terminus is restored from the germline J gene. Germline V gene sequence: CDR1 SQVTM, CDR2 ANQGSEA. The trim removed 4 bases at V and 6 bases at J, leaving 10 bases unmatched. The CDR3 length is 15 residues.

About this clone: From the germline J gene comes the end of the CDR3, since the read stops 3 residues before it. The chain carries TRBV18 and TRBJ2-5; 8 bases are a match to TRBD1. The CDR3 extends over 15 amino acids. Germline CDR1 and CDR2: KGHSH and LQKENI. The V segment lost 1 base and the J segment 7 bases; nucleotides outside the gene matches: 8. This CDR3 reads CASSPQTGDSGTQYF. Incomplete CDR3 DNA: TGTGCCAGCTCACCACAGACAGGGGATTCGGGGACC.

With regard to this clone: The read gets to within 3 residues of the CDR3 end, and the germline J gene fills in the rest. The V and J genes are TRBV6-2 or TRBV6-3 and TRBJ2-5, with 9 bases lining up with TRBD1. Germline lookup yields CDR1 MNHEY and CDR2 SVGEGT. The CDR3 is 15 residues long. Trimming removed 2 bases from V and 5 bases from J; junction bases left unmatched: 6. The CDR3 loop is CASSYEQGAWETQYF. CDR3 bases read: TGTGCCAGCAGTTACGAACAGGGGGCTTGGGAGACC.

Details on this clone: The CDR3 goes on 3 residues after the read ends, and that part is filled in from the germline J gene. The rearrangement uses TRBV18 and TRBJ2-5, with D possibly being TRBD1 or TRBD2 (5 bases each). CDR3 length: 17 amino acids. The germline CDR1 and CDR2 sequences are KGHSH and LQKENI. V was trimmed by 2 bases and J by 5 bases, leaving 21 bases between them. CDR3 protein: CASSPRPREGYRETQYF. Partial CDR3 DNA: TGTGCCAGCTCACCAAGACCCCGCGAGGGGTACCGGGAGACC.

For this clone: The missing CDR3 end, 3 residues past where the read stops, is filled in from the germline J gene. The chain employs TRBV10-2 and TRBJ2-7; a weak D match, TRBD1 (5 bases). Trimming took off 6 bases at V and 2 bases at J, with 14 bases between the two ends. Germline V gives CDR1 WSHSY, CDR2 SAAADI. The CDR3 totals 14 residues. CDR3 in amino acids: CASRWAAGTYEQYF. CDR3 DNA (partial): TGCGCCAGCAGATGGGCGGCAGGGACCTACGAG.

As to this clone: The sequenced fragment ends 3 residues before the CDR3 boundary, so the rest is inferred from the germline J gene. This rearrangement joins TRBV5-6 to TRBJ2-7; TRBD2 is a possible D gene (6 bases). Looked up from germline, CDR1 is SGHDT and CDR2 is YYEEEE. The germline V and J ends were trimmed by 5 bases and 5 bases, with 20 bases remaining between them. There are 15 residues in the CDR3. The CDR3 protein is CASRKIGGDRNEQYF. The covered CDR3 bases are TGTGCCAGCAGGAAAATCGGAGGGGATAGGAACGAG. The variable domain in full, with the rest retrieved from reference TRBV5-6 and TRBJ2-7, is DAGVTQSPTHLIKTRGQQVTLRCSPKSGHDTVSWYQQALGQGPQFIFQYYEEEERQRGNFPDRFSGHQFPNYSSELNVNALLLGDSALYLCASRKIGGDRNEQYFGPGTRLTVT.

To note about this clone: The missing CDR3 end, 3 residues past where the read stops, is filled in from the germline J gene. The chain carries TRBV7-9 and TRBJ2-7; TRBD2 matches at 7 bases. In germline, CDR1 is SEHNR, CDR2 FQNEAQ (reference sequence). The CDR3 is 15 amino acids. The V and J ends lost 3 bases and 3 bases, in that order; junction bases with no gene match: 8. The covered CDR3 bases are TGTGCCAGCAGCTTGGGGTCTAGCGGAAACTACGAG. This sequence encodes CASSLGSSGNYE. The entire CDR3 protein is CASSLGSSGNYEQYF.

CDR3 protein: CASSNAQLADQYEQYF. The part of the CDR3 DNA that was read is TGCGCCAGCAGTAATGCTCAACTAGCGGATCAGTACGAG. The chain combines TRBV10-2 with TRBJ2-7; the match to TRBD2 covers 8 bases. Coverage ceases 3 residues before the CDR3 finishes, and the germline J gene fills in the end. The CDR3 is 16 amino acids. The V and J ends lost 5 bases and 4 bases, in that order; junction bases with no gene match: 13. CDR1 and CDR2 (germline): WSHSY, SAAADI.

CDR3 residues: CASSGGTGFPEGYGYTF. The DNA read from the CDR3 is TGCGCCAGCAGTGGTGGGACAGGTTTTCCGGAAGGGTATGGC. This chain uses TRBV10-2 with TRBJ1-2; 8 bases are a match to TRBD1. The CDR3 extends 3 residues past the end of the read, so its final part is completed from the germline J gene. V trimming: 4 bases; J trimming: 5 bases; junction bases outside the gene matches: 15. The CDR3 loop spans 17 amino acids. Germline values: CDR1 WSHSY, CDR2 SAAADI.

As concerns this clone: From the germline J gene comes the end of the CDR3, since the read stops 3 residues before it. The same CDR3 also results from other DNA sequences found in this sample. V gene TRBV5-1 combines with J gene TRBJ2-2; D call uncertain. Trimming removed 0 bases at V and 1 base at J, with 4 bases between. Germline lookup yields CDR1 SGHRS and CDR2 YFSETQ. The CDR3 is 14 residues long. Partial CDR3 DNA: TGCGCCAGCAGCTTGGGACAGAACACCGGGGAG. Protein sequence: CASSLGQNTGE. The whole CDR3 is CASSLGQNTGELFF.

CDR3 sequence: CASSSQLNEQFF. The part of the CDR3 DNA that was read is TGTGCCAGCAGTTCACAGCTCAATGAG. This chain joins TRBV7-6 and TRBJ2-1; D remains unclear. The CDR3 end lies 3 residues beyond the end of the read and is filled in from the germline J gene. V lost 6 bases, J lost 6 bases, and 9 bases lay in between. Germline CDR1 and CDR2: SGHVS and FNYEAQ. This CDR3 contains 12 residues.

A note on this clone: The read finishes 3 residues shy of the CDR3 end, and the germline J gene is used to complete it. The gene calls are TRBV9 and TRBJ2-2, with D tentatively TRBD2 (7 bases). V gave up 1 base and J gave up 1 base, with 11 bases separating them. Per the germline V gene, CDR1 is SGDLS and CDR2 is YYNGEE. This CDR3 is built from 16 residues. CDR3 bases read: TGTGCCAGCAGCGTAATGGGAGGGGGGAACACCGGGGAG. Translating gives CASSVMGGGNTGE. The whole CDR3 is CASSVMGGGNTGELFF. The variable domain in full, completed from reference TRBV9 and TRBJ2-2, reads DSGVTQTPKHLITATGQRVTLRCSPRSGDLSVYWYQQSLDQGLQFLIQYYNGEERAKGNILERFSAQQFPDLHSELNLSSLELGDSALYFCASSVMGGGNTGELFFGEGSRLTVL.

A remark on this clone: The read finishes 3 residues shy of the CDR3 end, and the germline J gene is used to complete it. The genes are TRBV5-1 and TRBJ2-7; possibly TRBD1 for D (7 bases). Germline V lookup: CDR1 SGHRS, CDR2 YFSETQ. There are 15 residues in the CDR3. Trimming took off 0 bases at V and 6 bases at J, with 16 bases between the two ends. CDR3 bases read: TGCGCCAGCAGCTTGGGCGGAGGGGGCCACACCGAG. Translated: CASSLGGGGHTE. The full CDR3 sequence reads CASSLGGGGHTEQYF.

Worth noting for this clone: The read ends 3 residues early relative to the CDR3; the germline J gene fills the gap. This chain connects TRBV5-1 to TRBJ2-1, with TRBD2 identical over 16 bases. With 4 bases clipped from V and 9 bases from J, the junction kept 4 bases outside the gene matches. The CDR3 is made up of 15 amino acids. Germline V gene lookup returns CDR1 SGHRS and CDR2 YFSETQ. The CDR3 protein is CASSQGLAGGLEQFF. Incomplete CDR3 DNA: TGCGCCAGCAGCCAGGGACTAGCGGGGGGGCTTGAG.

Of note for this clone: The read ends 3 residues shy of where the CDR3 ends; the end is completed using the germline J gene. The rearrangement joins TRBV5-4 to TRBJ1-1, with a possible D match to TRBD1 (5 bases). The CDR3 runs to 12 residues. CDR1 SGHNT and CDR2 YYREEE come from the germline V gene (reference sequence). The V end lost 4 bases, the J end lost 5 bases, and 9 bases lay between the germline ends. This CDR3 is CASSSGGTEAFF. The sequenced CDR3 bases are TGTGCCAGCAGCAGCGGGGGGACTGAA. The variable domain in full, completed from reference TRBV5-4 and TRBJ1-1, reads ETGVTQSPTHLIKTRGQQVTLRCSSQSGHNTVSWYQQALGQGPQFIFQYYREEENGRGNFPPRFSGLQFPNYSSELNVNALELDDSALYLCASSSGGTEAFFGQGTRLTVV.

As to this clone: The CDR3 end lies 3 residues beyond the end of the read and is filled in from the germline J gene. V usage is TRBV5-4 and J usage is TRBJ1-2; TRBD1 agrees at 7 bases. The V gene's germline CDR1 is SGHNT and CDR2 YYREEE (reference sequence). V shed 4 bases and J 3 bases; nucleotides not matched to a gene: 9. This CDR3 region has 15 residues. The sequenced part of the CDR3 DNA is TGTGCCAGCAGCAGCCGGACAGGAGACTACTATGGC. It encodes CASSSRTGDYYG. The CDR3 in its entirety is CASSSRTGDYYGYTF.

For this clone: The CDR3 end falls 3 residues outside the read, so it is completed with the germline J gene. The chain uses TRBV7-2 and TRBJ2-7; 7 bases are a match to TRBD2. This CDR3 spans 15 amino acids. V gave up 5 bases and J gave up 4 bases; unmatched junction bases: 11. CDR1 and CDR2 from the germline V gene are SGHTA and FQGNSA. The sequenced part of the CDR3 DNA is TGTGCCAGCAGCACCCGGACTAGTAAGGGATACGAG. As protein: CASSTRTSKGYE. The full CDR3 sequence reads CASSTRTSKGYEQYF.

On this clone itself: Coverage ceases 3 residues before the CDR3 finishes, and the germline J gene fills in the end. The rearrangement joins TRBV2 to TRBJ2-5, with D perhaps TRBD1 (6 bases). This CDR3 spans 14 amino acids. Trimming left V 5 bases short and J 4 bases short, with 14 bases between. CDR1 and CDR2 from the germline V gene are SNHLY and FYNNEI. CDR3 sequence: CASSRQAPGETQYF. The CDR3 DNA, read in part, is TGTGCCAGCAGTCGACAGGCCCCGGGAGAGACC.

Concerning this clone: The CDR3 end is not reached by the read, which stops 3 residues before it; the germline J gene fills it in. This chain connects TRBV5-1 to TRBJ2-7, with 8 nucleotides matching TRBD2. Germline assignment: CDR1 SGHRS and CDR2 YFSETQ. This CDR3 region has 14 residues. V dropped 4 bases and J dropped 6; count of bases not matched to a gene: 9. The sequenced CDR3 bases are TGCGCCAGCAGCCCCCGTCCGGGAGGGGGCGAG. It yields the protein CASSPRPGGGE. The whole CDR3 region reads CASSPRPGGGEQYF.